This T cell receptor beta chain was obtained from a study of blood T cell repertoires in COVID-19. Repertoires were generated with immunoSEQ multiplex PCR, while TCRdb's copy carries only in-frame clones and drops some. The repertoire holds more than 140,000 clones, with around 90% as singletons. The count of this clone is one. Material: peripheral blood. This TCR was recovered from a woman between 55 and 75 years old with acute or convalescent COVID-19.

The CDR3 reads CAISGGTGLASTEAFF. In nucleotides, the CDR3 is TGTGCCATCAGTGGGGGGACAGGACTCGCGAGTACTGAAGCTTTCTTT. The rearrangement uses TRBV10-3 and TRBJ1-1; 8 bases are a match to TRBD1. The CDR3 spans 16 residues. J lost 5 bases, V lost 4 bases, and 12 bases had no gene match. Germline assignment: CDR1 ENHRY and CDR2 SYGVKD.